This paragraph reports one TCR beta chain. Its antigen remains unidentified. This specimen comes from a study of T cell responses to AZD1222 COVID-19 vaccine. The protocol was immunoSEQ multiplex PCR, while the TCRdb copy is restricted to in-frame clones and leaves out a portion. The data show around 44,000 clones, about 86% seen once. Germline V gene data show CDR1 as SEHNR and CDR2 as FQNEAQ (reference sequence). The germline V and J ends were trimmed by 1 base and 6 bases, with 8 bases remaining between them. This CDR3 spans 13 amino acids. General study points: Compared with day 0, the breadth and depth of the Spike-specific TCR repertoire rose significantly after two doses of AZD1222.

The sequencing here drew on peripheral blood, taken 28 days after the second AZD1222 dose. J is TRBJ2-3 and V is TRBV7-9; D is unresolved. The sequence derives from an adult who received the AZD1222 COVID-19 vaccine. The CDR3 bases are TGTGCCAGCAGCTTAGAGATCTTGGATACGCAGTATTTT. As protein: CASSLEILDTQYF.